Below are 8 T cell receptor beta chains sequenced from a single sample in a study of beta chain features in type 1 diabetes. All of the isolated RNA was reverse transcribed, so expressed TCRB transcripts were sequenced. Assay: immunoSEQ multiplex PCR; the TCRdb copy retains only in-frame clones and omits some. The data hold approximately 400,000 clones, with over 13% observed a single time. Material for sequencing was naive CD4+ T cells from blood. These receptors were taken from a young woman in good health.

The chain is built from TRBV7-9 and TRBJ2-3; 9 bases line up with TRBD2. This CDR3 is built from 17 residues. The junction had 10 bases not matched to a gene; V was cut back by 4 bases and J by 2 bases. Germline values: CDR1 SEHNR, CDR2 FQNEAQ (reference sequence). CDR3 sequence reads: CASSSPTSGEHTDTQYF. CDR3 sequence (DNA): TGTGCCAGCAGCTCACCGACTAGCGGAGAACACACAGATACGCAGTATTTT.

The chain joins TRBV14 to TRBJ2-7; 7 bases align to TRBD1. CDR1 and CDR2 (germline): SGHDN, FVKESK. The CDR3 spans 15 residues. V shed 1 base and J 2 bases; nucleotides not matched to a gene: 5. The chain's CDR3 is CASSQVRDSAYEQYF. CDR3 in DNA: TGTGCCAGCAGCCAAGTCAGGGACAGTGCCTACGAGCAGTACTTC.

The rearrangement uses TRBV30 and TRBJ2-1; 13 bases agree with TRBD2. Germline CDR1 and CDR2: GTSNPN and SVGIG (reference sequence). V trimming: 4 bases; J trimming: 5 bases; junction bases outside the gene matches: 5. This CDR3 has 15 residues. The CDR3 protein is CAWTSGTSGDNEQFF. The CDR3 DNA follows: TGTGCCTGGACATCAGGGACTAGCGGGGACAATGAGCAGTTCTTC.

The CDR3 spells CASSSEREATDTQYF. The CDR3 region has the DNA TGTGCCAGCAGTTCTGAGCGGGAGGCAACAGATACGCAGTATTTT. The chain uses TRBV6-5 and TRBJ2-3; 9 bases map to TRBD2. Germline CDR1 MNHEY, CDR2 SVGAGI. V trimming: 4 bases; J trimming: 3 bases; junction bases outside the gene matches: 5. CDR3 length: 15 amino acids.

This clone has only a few counts. V gene TRBV9 combines with J gene TRBJ2-7; the match to TRBD2 covers 11 bases. J was trimmed by 6 bases and V by 3 bases; bases with no gene match: 8. Germline CDR1 and CDR2: SGDLS and YYNGEE. The CDR3 is made up of 15 amino acids. The CDR3 DNA reads TGTGCCAGCAGCGCCTCACTAGCGGGAGTTGCCGAGCAGTACTTC. This sequence encodes CASSASLAGVAEQYF.

The chain joins TRBV7-8 to TRBJ2-7, with TRBD1 as a possible D gene (6 bases). CDR1 and CDR2 from the germline V gene are SGHVS and FQNEAQ. The V end lost 4 bases, the J end lost 0 bases, and 16 bases lay between the germline ends. CDR3 length: 16 residues. The CDR3 region is CASSSMTGPISYEQYF. CDR3 coding DNA: TGTGCCAGCAGCTCCATGACAGGCCCCATCTCCTACGAGCAGTACTTC.

This clone was observed a handful of times. V usage is TRBV29-1 and J usage is TRBJ1-5, with 9 bases lining up with TRBD1. This CDR3 has 13 amino acids. With 5 bases clipped from V and 7 bases from J, the junction kept 6 bases outside the gene matches. The germline V gene encodes CDR1 SQVTM and CDR2 ANQGSEA. This chain's CDR3 is CSVRGTGPQPQHF. CDR3 DNA sequence: TGCAGCGTTCGGGGGACAGGGCCGCAGCCCCAGCATTTT.

This chain connects TRBV12-5 to TRBJ2-1; 9 positions match TRBD2. Germline lookup yields CDR1 LGHNT and CDR2 FRNRAP. The V segment lost 1 base and the J segment 5 bases; nucleotides outside the gene matches: 3. The CDR3 length is 15 residues. This chain's CDR3 is CASGLGLAENNEQFF. The CDR3 nucleotides are TGTGCTAGTGGTTTGGGACTAGCGGAGAACAATGAGCAGTTCTTC.